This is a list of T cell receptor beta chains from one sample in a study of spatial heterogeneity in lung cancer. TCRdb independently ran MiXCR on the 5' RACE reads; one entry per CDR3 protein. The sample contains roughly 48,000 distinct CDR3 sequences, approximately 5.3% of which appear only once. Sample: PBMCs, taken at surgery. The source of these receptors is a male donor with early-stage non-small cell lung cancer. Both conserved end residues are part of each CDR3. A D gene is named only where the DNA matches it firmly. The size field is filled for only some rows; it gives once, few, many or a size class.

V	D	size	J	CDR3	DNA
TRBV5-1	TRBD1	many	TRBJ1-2	CASSGGTDVNYGYTF	TGCGCCAGCAGCGGTGGGACAGACGTTAACTATGGCTACACCTTC
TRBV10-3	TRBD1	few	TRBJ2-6	CAIWDSRGSGANVLTF	TGTGCCATCTGGGACAGTCGGGGCTCTGGGGCCAACGTCCTGACTTTC
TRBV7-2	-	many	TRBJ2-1	CASSLEGSAGRSYNEQFF	TGTGCCAGCAGCTTAGAAGGGAGTGCAGGGCGGTCCTACAATGAGCAGTTCTTC
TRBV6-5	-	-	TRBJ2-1	CASSLYSERGEQFF	TGTGCCAGCAGTTTGTATAGCGAGAGAGGGGAGCAGTTCTTC
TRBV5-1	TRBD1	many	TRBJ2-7	CASSLRTGGTGEAYEQYF	TGCGCCAGCAGCTTGCGGACAGGGGGAACGGGAGAAGCCTACGAGCAGTACTTC
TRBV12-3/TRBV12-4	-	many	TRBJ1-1	CASSLYLPEAFF	TGTGCCAGCAGTTTATATCTCCCTGAAGCTTTCTTT
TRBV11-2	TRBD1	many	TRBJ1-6	CASSLDQNRGSNNSPLHF	TGTGCCAGCAGCTTAGATCAAAACAGGGGGTCGAATAATTCACCCCTCCACTTT
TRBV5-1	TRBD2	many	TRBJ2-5	CASSLPSGRGETQYF	TGCGCCAGCAGCTTGCCTAGCGGGAGAGGAGAGACCCAGTACTTC
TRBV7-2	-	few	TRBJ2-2	CASSYTREPFF	TGTGCCAGCAGCTATACGAGGGAGCCGTTTTTT
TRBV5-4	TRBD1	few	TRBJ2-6	CASSSPGQGLGGANVLTF	TGTGCCAGCAGCTCGCCGGGACAGGGTCTTGGTGGGGCCAACGTCCTGACTTTC